The 22 T cell receptor beta chains in this list originate from one sample, sequenced in a study of blood T cell repertoires in acute mononucleosis. Libraries were prepared by immunoSEQ multiplex PCR; TCRdb keeps only in-frame clonotypes and omits some of them. The table has 700 to 1,000 clones, about 30% seen once. Time point specified: convalescence about 6 months (5-8 months) after acute presentation (visit 7). The source was EBV YVL epitope tetramer+ CD8+ T cells sorted from PBMCs, collected during convalescence from infectious mononucleosis. Subset given: CD8 T cells binding a tetramer with EBV BRLF1 109-117 peptide (YVL-BR). Source of these receptors: a man between 18 and 29 years old with infectious mononucleosis caused by EBV.

This clone was counted a few times. This likely reflects a read error, since a far larger clone is one base away. At the DNA level, this CDR3 is encoded by other sequences in the same sample as well. This chain joins TRBV6-5 and TRBJ2-3; D remains unclear. Germline assignment: CDR1 MNHEY and CDR2 SVGAGI. This CDR3 is built from 15 residues. As DNA, the CDR3 is TGTTCCAGCAGTGCCCTACTTGGGTCAGCGTCGACGCAGTATTTT. Its translation is CSSSALLGSASTQYF.

V usage is TRBV9 and J usage is TRBJ2-7; the match to TRBD1 covers 7 bases. With V trimmed by 5 bases and J by 1 base, 3 bases remained unmatched. This CDR3 contains 13 residues. Germline CDR1 is SGDLS and CDR2 is YYNGEE. CDR3 protein: CASSWTGSYEQYF. The CDR3 coding sequence is TGTGCCAGCAGTTGGACAGGTTCCTACGAGCAGTACTTC.

This clone is judged large. The identical CDR3 is also encoded by other nucleotide sequences in the sample. The chain carries TRBV29-1 and TRBJ2-1, with 10 bases identical to TRBD2. V trimming: 6 bases; J trimming: 6 bases; junction bases outside the gene matches: 11. CDR1 is SQVTM and CDR2 is ANQGSEA in the germline V gene. CDR3 length: 15 residues. CDR3 in DNA: TGCAGCGTAGGCCTCCTAGCGGGAGAGGCCAATGAGCAGTTCTTC. It is translated as CSVGLLAGEANEQFF.

The chain uses TRBV9 and TRBJ2-3; D may be TRBD2 (5 bases). The CDR3 is made up of 15 amino acids. V gave up 4 bases and J gave up 5 bases, with 17 bases separating them. Germline-derived CDR1 and CDR2 are SGDLS and YYNGEE. CDR3 protein: CASSQEPLSGDTQYF. The CDR3 DNA is TGTGCCAGCAGCCAAGAACCCCTAAGCGGAGATACGCAGTATTTT.

This clone was found once. One junction end disagrees with the germline gene, perhaps due to a read error. The chain uses TRBV6-5 and TRBJ2-3; D not resolved. Germline-derived CDR1 and CDR2 are MNHEY and SVGAGI. The CDR3 sequence is 15 residues long. The CDR3 DNA is TGTGCCAGCAGTGCCCTAGTTGGGTCAGCGTCGACGCTGTATTTT. Protein: CASSALVGSASTLYF.

In its sample, this clone was seen a few times. It differs at one base from a far larger clone, so likely a read error. This sequence joins TRBV28 and TRBJ2-2; D remains unclear. In germline, CDR1 is MDHEN, CDR2 SYDVKM. The CDR3 runs to 16 residues. In nucleotides, the CDR3 is TGTGCCATCAGTTTTTATTTACAGCTCAACACCGGGGAGCTGTTTTTT. It specifies CAISFYLQLNTGELFF.

Turning to this clone: A read error is the likely source, as a far larger clone sits one nucleotide away. The rearrangement joins TRBV30 to TRBJ1-5; D call uncertain. The CDR3 totals 15 residues. Germline loops: CDR1 GTSNPN, CDR2 SVGIG (reference sequence). The CDR3 DNA reads TGTGCCTTGAGTAGGCCTCTCGGTAGCAATCAGCCCCAGCATTTT. It encodes CALSRPLGSNQPQHF. Supplemented by reference TRBV30 and TRBJ1-5, the full variable domain reads SQTIHQWPATLVQPVGSPLSLECTVEGTSNPNLYWYRQAAGRGLQLLFYSVGIGQISSEVPQNLSASRPQDRQFILSSKKLLLSDSGFYLCALSRPLGSNQPQHFGDGTRLSIL.

This clone was detected a few times. The chain couples TRBV21-1 to TRBJ1-4. TRBV21-1 has pseudogene status. The CDR3 spans 16 residues. CDR3 residues: CASSKARLQLMKNWLF. In nucleotides, the CDR3 is TGTGCCAGCAGCAAAGCGCGACTTCAACTAATGAAAAACTGGCTCTTT.

The rearrangement links TRBV19 to TRBJ2-1; D gene unclear. Trimming pared 9 bases from V and 9 bases from J, leaving 15 bases between. Looked up from germline, CDR1 is LNHDA and CDR2 is SQIVND (reference sequence). This CDR3 has 12 amino acids. The CDR3: CASSLYSSEQFF. CDR3 DNA sequence: TGTGCCAGCAGTTTATATTCCAGTGAGCAGTTCTTC.

This clone was recorded at least ten times. The chain employs TRBV28 and TRBJ2-6, with D unresolved. The V and J ends lost 6 bases and 2 bases respectively, with 5 bases between them. In germline, CDR1 is MDHEN, CDR2 SYDVKM. CDR3 size: 13 residues. CDR3 amino acids: CASSPAGANVLTF. The CDR3 coding sequence is TGTGCCAGCAGCCCAGCTGGGGCCAACGTCCTGACTTTC. Drawing the rest from reference TRBV28 and TRBJ2-6, the complete variable domain is DVKVTQSSRYLVKRTGEKVFLECVQDMDHENMFWYRQDPGLGLRLIYFSYDVKMKEKGDIPEGYSVSREKKERFSLILESASTNQTSMYLCASSPAGANVLTFGAGSRLTVL.

This clone has a count of ten or more. The chain has TRBV10-3 and TRBJ2-7, with a tentative D call TRBD1 (6 bases). Germline lookup yields CDR1 ENHRY and CDR2 SYGVKD. Trimming removed 10 bases at V and 3 bases at J, with 16 bases between. This CDR3 has 13 residues. CDR3 sequence: CASMGHLSYEQYF. Here the CDR3 DNA reads TGTGCCAGCATGGGACACCTTAGCTACGAGCAGTACTTC.

About this clone itself: A single base is all that separates this from a far larger clone, so a read error is likely. CDR3 region: CASSPPGVEQFF. CDR3 DNA: TGTGCCAGCAGTCCCCCTGGTGTCGAGCAGTTCTTC. The V call is TRBV25-1, the J call TRBJ2-1; D unclear. The CDR3 covers 12 residues. Per germline, CDR1 MGHDK and CDR2 SYGVNS. V was shortened by 5 bases and J by 10 bases, with 12 bases between the two germline ends.

This chain connects TRBV28 to TRBJ2-1, with TRBD2 matching over 9 bases. CDR1 MDHEN and CDR2 SYDVKM come from the germline V gene. Unmatched junction bases numbered 7, after V lost 11 bases and J lost 2 bases. This CDR3 has 14 residues. The CDR3 sequence: CAGNSGSAYNEQFF. DNA of the CDR3: TGTGCCGGCAATAGCGGGAGCGCCTACAATGAGCAGTTCTTC.

CDR3 DNA: TGCGCCAGCAGTCAATCGCCCTTCGTTTTGAGGGGGATTGTCCTGACTTTC. It translates to CASSQSPFVLRGIVLTF. This sequence joins TRBV23-1 and TRBJ2-6; D might be TRBD1 (6 bases). TRBV23-1 falls under the ORF class, with uncertain function. The CDR3 has 17 amino acids. Trimming stripped 0 bases from V and 13 bases from J, with 22 bases between.

This clone was seen at least ten times. The CDR3 DNA follows: TGTGCCAGCAGTACCTTGACTGAGATGGAGCAGTACTTC. As protein: CASSTLTEMEQYF. This rearrangement joins TRBV6-5 to TRBJ2-7, with D unresolved. V gave up 5 bases and J gave up 7 bases, with 15 bases separating them. Germline V CDR1 and CDR2: MNHEY, SVGAGI. The CDR3 consists of 13 residues.

This clone was picked up a small number of times. Mismatch with germline at one junction end may stem from a read error. The chain combines TRBV6-5 with TRBJ2-3, with unresolved D. Germline-derived CDR1 and CDR2 are MNHEY and SVGAGI. The CDR3 length is 15 residues. CDR3: CACSALVGSASTQYF. CDR3 coding DNA: TGTGCCTGCAGTGCCCTAGTTGGGTCAGCGTCGACGCAGTATTTT.

This clone appeared a few times. V is TRBV25-1 and J is TRBJ2-2; TRBD2 aligns across 7 bases. Germline V gene lookup returns CDR1 MGHDK and CDR2 SYGVNS. Losses at the gene ends were 6 bases for V and 5 bases for J; bases not matched to a gene: 6. The CDR3 sequence is 14 residues long. The CDR3 DNA follows: TGTGCCAGCAGACCCTGGGGAGGGACCGGGGAGCTGTTTTTT. It specifies CASRPWGGTGELFF.

This clone was seen more than once but under ten times. This is likely an artifact of a read error, given a far larger clone one base away. The rearrangement uses TRBV6-5 and TRBJ2-3; D not certain. Trimming took 6 bases from V and 9 from J, leaving 22 bases between them. Germline CDR1 and CDR2: MNHEY and SVGAGI. CDR3 size: 15 residues. DNA of the CDR3: TGTGCCAGCAGGGCCCTACTTGGGTCAGCGTCGACGCAGTATTTT. Translated: CASRALLGSASTQYF.

In the case of this clone: This likely traces to a read error, being one base from a far larger clone. The chain is built from TRBV30 and TRBJ1-5; D gene uncertain. The length of the CDR3 is 15 residues. Germline values: CDR1 GTSNPN, CDR2 SVGIG (reference sequence). The CDR3 DNA sequence: TGTGCCTGGAGTAGGCCTCTCGGTAGCATTCAGCCCCAGCATTTT. Its translation: CAWSRPLGSIQPQHF.

The chain couples TRBV28 to TRBJ2-1; D gene unclear. Looked up from germline, CDR1 is MDHEN and CDR2 is SYDVKM. Between the trimmed V and J ends, which lost 9 bases and 2 bases, there was a span of 5 bases. CDR3 size: 11 residues. In nucleotides, the CDR3 is TGTGCCAGTACGGCCTACAATGAGCAGTTCTTC. It encodes CASTAYNEQFF. Full variable domain (missing parts from reference TRBV28 and TRBJ2-1): DVKVTQSSRYLVKRTGEKVFLECVQDMDHENMFWYRQDPGLGLRLIYFSYDVKMKEKGDIPEGYSVSREKKERFSLILESASTNQTSMYLCASTAYNEQFFGPGTRLTVL.

This clone was found a few times. A far more abundant clone sits one base away, making this likely a read error. The rearrangement joins TRBV6-1 to TRBJ2-3, with D possibly being TRBD2 (5 bases). The V end was cut by 4 bases, the J end by 9 bases, with 20 bases between. This CDR3 region has 15 residues. CDR1 and CDR2 (germline): MNHNS, SASEGT. CDR3 coding DNA: TGTGCCAGCAGTGCCCTACTTGGGTTAGCGTCGACGCAGTATTTT. It codes for CASSALLGLASTQYF.

This clone has just a few counts. The V call is TRBV28, the J call TRBJ1-4, with D possibly being TRBD1 (5 bases). This CDR3 comprises 10 residues. Germline lookup yields CDR1 MDHEN and CDR2 SYDVKM. The germline V and J ends were trimmed by 9 bases and 13 bases, with 12 bases remaining between them. In DNA form, the CDR3 reads TGTGCCAGTAAACCTACAGGACTGTTTTTT. This gives the protein CASKPTGLFF.